Shown below are 23 T cell receptor beta chains from a single sample sequenced in a study of blood T cell repertoires in COVID-19. Assay: immunoSEQ multiplex PCR; the TCRdb copy retains only in-frame clones and omits some. The sample holds around 200,000 clones, 84% seen once. Specimen: peripheral blood. The receptor set was obtained from a human donor in a cohort sampled during active COVID-19.

The chain combines TRBV6-1 with TRBJ2-7, with TRBD2 matching 7 bases. Trimming at V came to 0 bases and at J to 2 bases, leaving 7 bases not matched to a gene. The CDR3 runs to 16 residues. Germline-derived CDR1 and CDR2 are MNHNS and SASEGT. The CDR3, as DNA: TGTGCCAGCAGTGAAGCTAGCGGCGGGGGTCCCTACGAGCAGTACTTC. Translated: CASSEASGGGPYEQYF.

The V and J genes are TRBV2 and TRBJ2-7; 9 bases map to TRBD1. CDR1 is SNHLY, CDR2 FYNNEI, per germline. V gave up 6 bases and J gave up 3 bases; unmatched junction bases: 6. CDR3 length: 14 residues. The CDR3 is CASSSRDRDYEQYF. CDR3 coding DNA: TGTGCCAGCAGCTCCCGGGACAGGGACTACGAGCAGTACTTC.

This chain links TRBV19 with TRBJ2-5; D ambiguous. V shed 3 bases and J shed 4 bases, with 9 bases lying between them. Germline CDR1 reads LNHDA; CDR2 reads SQIVND (reference sequence). The CDR3 sequence is 13 residues long. CDR3: CASSISRLETQYF. CDR3 DNA sequence: TGTGCCAGTAGTATCTCTAGGTTAGAGACCCAGTACTTC.

The chain couples TRBV9 to TRBJ2-3, with 11 bases matching TRBD2. The CDR3 contains 15 residues. The V and J ends lost 4 bases and 4 bases, in that order; junction bases with no gene match: 5. Germline V gene data show CDR1 as SGDLS and CDR2 as YYNGEE. CDR3 residues: CASSFSGGASDTQYF. The CDR3 nucleotides read TGTGCCAGCAGCTTTAGCGGGGGGGCTTCAGATACGCAGTATTTT. Drawing the rest from reference TRBV9 and TRBJ2-3, the complete variable domain is DSGVTQTPKHLITATGQRVTLRCSPRSGDLSVYWYQQSLDQGLQFLIQYYNGEERAKGNILERFSAQQFPDLHSELNLSSLELGDSALYFCASSFSGGASDTQYFGPGTRLTVL.

This chain uses TRBV30 with TRBJ1-1; the match to TRBD1 covers 7 bases. This CDR3 spans 15 amino acids. Germline V gene sequence: CDR1 GTSNPN, CDR2 SVGIG (reference sequence). V shed 5 bases and J 0 bases; nucleotides not matched to a gene: 9. The CDR3 here is CAWGRDRGVNTEAFF. DNA for the CDR3: TGTGCCTGGGGGCGGGACAGAGGAGTGAACACTGAAGCTTTCTTT.

The V call is TRBV5-1, the J call TRBJ1-1; 7 bases fit TRBD1. The V gene end was trimmed by 0 bases and the J gene end by 2 bases; junction bases not matched to a gene: 7. Germline V gene sequence: CDR1 SGHRS, CDR2 YFSETQ. The CDR3 runs to 16 residues. The CDR3 loop reads CASSLGTTGDNTEAFF. CDR3 bases: TGCGCCAGCAGCTTGGGGACCACAGGGGACAACACTGAAGCTTTCTTT.

The chain has TRBV6-5 and TRBJ1-4; D is uncertain. V gave up 2 bases and J gave up 8 bases, with 12 bases separating them. The CDR3 totals 14 residues. From germline, CDR1 is MNHEY and CDR2 SVGAGI. CDR3 in amino acids: CASSYSGRQEKLFF. CDR3 nucleotide sequence: TGTGCCAGCAGTTACAGCGGGCGTCAGGAAAAACTGTTTTTT.

The rearrangement joins TRBV4-1 to TRBJ1-3; D is uncertain. The CDR3 loop spans 17 amino acids. Trimming removed 0 bases at V and 0 bases at J, with 12 bases between. CDR1 is MGHRA, CDR2 YSYEKL, per germline. CDR3 bases: TGCGCCAGCAGCCAAGACCTCATGGGGAGCTCTGGAAACACCATATATTTT. Residues: CASSQDLMGSSGNTIYF.

V usage is TRBV7-6 and J usage is TRBJ2-5; tentative D call: TRBD2 (6 bases). V lost 4 bases and J lost 4, with 13 bases in between. The germline CDR1 and CDR2 sequences are SGHVS and FNYEAQ. The CDR3 length is 14 residues. The CDR3 DNA follows: TGTGCCAGCAGCTACGACGGGGGAGGAGAGACCCAGTACTTC. It codes for CASSYDGGGETQYF. The full variable domain, in which reference TRBV7-6 and TRBJ2-5 provide the parts outside the CDR3, is GAGVSQSPRYKVTKRGQDVALRCDPISGHVSLYWYRQALGQGPEFLTYFNYEAQQDKSGLPNDRFSAERPEGSISTLTIQRTEQRDSAMYRCASSYDGGGETQYFGPGTRLLVL.

J is TRBJ2-2 and V is TRBV30; D ambiguous. The CDR3 has 13 residues. Trimming removed 3 bases from V and 4 bases from J, with 9 bases in between. In germline, CDR1 is GTSNPN, CDR2 SVGIG (reference sequence). The CDR3 protein is CAWRVQITGELFF. CDR3 DNA sequence: TGTGCCTGGAGGGTTCAGATCACCGGGGAGCTGTTTTTT.

The V call is TRBV11-1, the J call TRBJ2-1; TRBD1 agrees at 10 bases. The CDR3 is 16 amino acids. V lost 7 bases, J lost 9 bases, and 15 bases stayed unmatched. The germline V gene has CDR1 SGHAT and CDR2 FQDESV (reference sequence). The CDR3 loop reads CASTLGGQGPYGEQFF. The DNA of the CDR3 is TGTGCCAGCACCCTGGGGGGACAGGGGCCTTACGGTGAGCAGTTCTTC. Supplemented by reference TRBV11-1 and TRBJ2-1, the full variable domain reads EAEVAQSPRYKITEKSQAVAFWCDPISGHATLYWYRQILGQGPELLVQFQDESVVDDSQLPKDRFSAERLKGVDSTLKIQPAELGDSAMYLCASTLGGQGPYGEQFFGPGTRLTVL.

This clone is a singleton in its sample. DNA of the CDR3: TGTGCCAGCAGCTGGACTAGCGGGGGGGCCTACGAGCAGTACTTC. Translated: CASSWTSGGAYEQYF. The chain couples TRBV13 to TRBJ2-7; 15 nucleotides agree with TRBD2. Germline V gene lookup returns CDR1 PRHDT and CDR2 FYEKMQ (reference sequence). V lost 4 bases to trimming and J lost 2 bases; unmatched junction nucleotides: 0. The CDR3 consists of 15 residues.

The chain carries TRBV6-6 and TRBJ2-5; 7 positions agree with TRBD2. J was trimmed by 5 bases and V by 6 bases; bases with no gene match: 0. The CDR3 extends over 11 amino acids. Germline V CDR1 and CDR2: MNHNY, SVGAGI (reference sequence). The CDR3 protein is CASRGGETQYF. CDR3 DNA sequence: TGTGCCAGCAGGGGGGGGGAGACCCAGTACTTC.

This chain connects TRBV18 to TRBJ2-1, with TRBD2 as a possible D gene (5 bases). This CDR3 spans 15 amino acids. Trimming removed 3 bases at V and 7 bases at J, with 16 bases between. Germline lookup yields CDR1 KGHSH and CDR2 LQKENI. The CDR3 DNA is TGTGCCAGCTCACCCCTCGTAAGTCCGGGGAATGAGCAGTTCTTC. Protein sequence: CASSPLVSPGNEQFF.

The chain carries TRBV7-3 and TRBJ1-1; no clear D. The V gene's germline CDR1 is SGHTA and CDR2 FQGTGA. V lost 0 bases to trimming and J lost 1 base, with 9 bases between them. This CDR3 comprises 15 residues. The CDR3 DNA sequence: TGTGCCAGCAGCTTAACAGCGTCTCAGAACACTGAAGCTTTCTTT. Protein: CASSLTASQNTEAFF.

The chain uses TRBV7-9 and TRBJ1-2; D unclear. The CDR3 covers 15 residues. Germline V gene data show CDR1 as SEHNR and CDR2 as FQNEAQ (reference sequence). Trimming cost V 4 bases and J 4 bases, with 16 bases left between them. The chain's CDR3 is CASSSSGGEGYGYTF. DNA for the CDR3: TGTGCCAGCAGCTCCTCGGGTGGGGAGGGCTATGGCTACACCTTC.

The chain joins TRBV12-3 or TRBV12-4 to TRBJ1-1; TRBD1 aligns across 7 bases. The CDR3 contains 11 residues. V gave up 6 bases and J gave up 7 bases; unmatched junction bases: 2. DNA of the CDR3: TGTGCCAGCAGCTGGGACAGTGAAGCTTTCTTT. Translated: CASSWDSEAFF.

The chain combines TRBV6-5 with TRBJ1-2; D gene unclear. Trimming shortened V by 5 bases and J by 6 bases, and 16 bases separated the two germline ends. This CDR3 has 14 amino acids. Germline V gene sequence: CDR1 MNHEY, CDR2 SVGAGI. Here the CDR3 reads CASSHASGRDGYTF. The CDR3 DNA sequence: TGTGCCAGCAGTCACGCCTCAGGTCGCGATGGCTACACCTTC.

This clone appeared a few times. This chain joins TRBV19 and TRBJ1-2; 7 bases are a match to TRBD1. CDR1 LNHDA and CDR2 SQIVND come from the germline V gene (reference sequence). The CDR3 has 11 amino acids. The junction had 3 bases not matched to a gene; V was cut back by 8 bases and J by 6 bases. CDR3 DNA sequence: TGTGCCAGTTTACAGGGGAATGGCTACACCTTC. Translating it yields CASLQGNGYTF.

This chain connects TRBV30 to TRBJ2-6; D gene ambiguous. This CDR3 comprises 16 residues. CDR1 and CDR2 from the germline V gene are GTSNPN and SVGIG (reference sequence). The germline V and J ends were trimmed by 4 bases and 0 bases, with 13 bases remaining between them. The CDR3 DNA is TGTGCCTGGACCACCAGGTCTATCTCTGGGGCCAACGTCCTGACTTTC. This codes for CAWTTRSISGANVLTF. Filled out from reference TRBV30 and TRBJ2-6, the complete variable domain reads SQTIHQWPATLVQPVGSPLSLECTVEGTSNPNLYWYRQAAGRGLQLLFYSVGIGQISSEVPQNLSASRPQDRQFILSSKKLLLSDSGFYLCAWTTRSISGANVLTFGAGSRLTVL.

The chain links TRBV2 to TRBJ2-7; D remains ambiguous. V was clipped by 1 base and J by 2 bases, with 6 bases between them. The CDR3 covers 13 residues. CDR1 and CDR2 (germline): SNHLY, FYNNEI. The CDR3 protein is CASSEGQTYEQYF. The CDR3 coding sequence is TGTGCCAGCAGTGAAGGGCAGACCTACGAGCAGTACTTC. Drawing the rest from reference TRBV2 and TRBJ2-7, the complete variable domain is EPEVTQTPSHQVTQMGQEVILRCVPISNHLYFYWYRQILGQKVEFLVSFYNNEISEKSEIFDDQFSVERPDGSNFTLKIRSTKLEDSAMYFCASSEGQTYEQYFGPGTRLTVT.

The chain uses TRBV10-3 and TRBJ2-4, with 8 bases lining up with TRBD2. Germline V gene sequence: CDR1 ENHRY, CDR2 SYGVKD. This CDR3 is 16 amino acids long. After removal of 2 bases from V and 5 bases from J, the junction contained 8 bases not matched to a gene. The CDR3 coding sequence is TGTGCCATCAGTGAGGTGGGAATAGCGGGACAAAACATTCAGTACTTC. This encodes CAISEVGIAGQNIQYF.

The rearrangement uses TRBV5-1 and TRBJ2-6; D not certain. Germline V gene lookup returns CDR1 SGHRS and CDR2 YFSETQ. V lost 2 bases and J 0 bases, leaving 9 bases between the germline ends. This CDR3 spans 16 amino acids. As DNA, the CDR3 is TGCGCCAGCAGCTTTGGTCCTAGCTCTGGGGCCAACGTCCTGACTTTC. Amino acid sequence: CASSFGPSSGANVLTF.